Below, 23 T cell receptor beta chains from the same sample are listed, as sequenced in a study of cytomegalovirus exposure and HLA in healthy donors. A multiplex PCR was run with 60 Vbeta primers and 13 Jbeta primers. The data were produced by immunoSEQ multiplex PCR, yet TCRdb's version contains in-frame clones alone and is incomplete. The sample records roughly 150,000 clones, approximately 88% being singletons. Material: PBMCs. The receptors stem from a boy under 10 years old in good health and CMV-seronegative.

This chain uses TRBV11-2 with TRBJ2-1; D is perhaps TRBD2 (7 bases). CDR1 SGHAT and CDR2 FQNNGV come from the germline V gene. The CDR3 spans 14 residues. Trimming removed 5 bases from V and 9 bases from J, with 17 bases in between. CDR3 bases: TGTGCCAGCAGCAGTATCGGGGGGCTAGGTGAGCAGTTCTTC. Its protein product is CASSSIGGLGEQFF. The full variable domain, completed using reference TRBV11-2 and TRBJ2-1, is EAGVAQSPRYKIIEKRQSVAFWCNPISGHATLYWYQQILGQGPKLLIQFQNNGVVDDSQLPKDRFSAERLKGVDSTLKIQPAKLEDSAVYLCASSSIGGLGEQFFGPGTRLTVL.

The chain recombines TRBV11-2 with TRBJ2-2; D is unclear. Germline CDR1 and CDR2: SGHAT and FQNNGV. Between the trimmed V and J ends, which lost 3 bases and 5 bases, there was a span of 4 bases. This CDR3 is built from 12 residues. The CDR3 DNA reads TGTGCCAGCAGCTTGTCGACCGGGGAGCTGTTTTTT. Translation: CASSLSTGELFF.

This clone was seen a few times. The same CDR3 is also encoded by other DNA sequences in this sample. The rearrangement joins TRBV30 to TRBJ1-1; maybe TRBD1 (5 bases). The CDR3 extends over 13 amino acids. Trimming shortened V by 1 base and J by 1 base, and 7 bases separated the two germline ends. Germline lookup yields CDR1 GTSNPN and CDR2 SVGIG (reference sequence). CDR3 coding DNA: TGTGCCTGGAGTGGGCAGGGGAACACTGAAGCTTTCTTT. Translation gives CAWSGQGNTEAFF.

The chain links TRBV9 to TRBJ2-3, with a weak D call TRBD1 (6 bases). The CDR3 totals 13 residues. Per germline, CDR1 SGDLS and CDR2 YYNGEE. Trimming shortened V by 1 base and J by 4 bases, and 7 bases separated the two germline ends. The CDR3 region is CASSVSGADTQYF. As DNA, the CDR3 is TGTGCCAGCAGCGTATCAGGGGCAGATACGCAGTATTTT.

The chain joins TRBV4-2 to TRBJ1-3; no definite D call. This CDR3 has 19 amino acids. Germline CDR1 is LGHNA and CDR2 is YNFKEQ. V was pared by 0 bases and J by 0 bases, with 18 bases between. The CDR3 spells CASSQEIAKAVYSGNTIYF. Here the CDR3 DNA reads TGTGCCAGCAGCCAAGAAATAGCAAAAGCGGTCTACTCTGGAAACACCATATATTTT.

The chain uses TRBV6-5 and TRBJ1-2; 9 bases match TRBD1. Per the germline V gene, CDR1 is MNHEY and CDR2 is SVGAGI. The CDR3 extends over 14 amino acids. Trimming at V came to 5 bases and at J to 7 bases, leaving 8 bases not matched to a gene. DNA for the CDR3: TGTGCCAGCAGTCGACAGGGGGAAGTTGGTGGCTACACCTTC. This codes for CASSRQGEVGGYTF.

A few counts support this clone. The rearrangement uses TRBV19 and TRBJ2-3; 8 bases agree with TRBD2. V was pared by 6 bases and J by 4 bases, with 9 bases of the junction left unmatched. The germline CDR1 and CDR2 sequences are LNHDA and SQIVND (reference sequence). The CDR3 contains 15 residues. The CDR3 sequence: CASRPKVAGPDTQYF. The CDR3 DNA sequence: TGTGCCAGTAGGCCTAAGGTAGCGGGGCCAGATACGCAGTATTTT.

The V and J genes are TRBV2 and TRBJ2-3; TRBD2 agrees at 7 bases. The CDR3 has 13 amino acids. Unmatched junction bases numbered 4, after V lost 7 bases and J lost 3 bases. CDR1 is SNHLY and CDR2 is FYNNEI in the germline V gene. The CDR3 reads CASIGLVTDTQYF. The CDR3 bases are TGTGCCAGCATCGGACTAGTGACAGATACGCAGTATTTT. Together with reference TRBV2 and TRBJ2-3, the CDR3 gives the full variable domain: EPEVTQTPSHQVTQMGQEVILRCVPISNHLYFYWYRQILGQKVEFLVSFYNNEISEKSEIFDDQFSVERPDGSNFTLKIRSTKLEDSAMYFCASIGLVTDTQYFGPGTRLTVL.

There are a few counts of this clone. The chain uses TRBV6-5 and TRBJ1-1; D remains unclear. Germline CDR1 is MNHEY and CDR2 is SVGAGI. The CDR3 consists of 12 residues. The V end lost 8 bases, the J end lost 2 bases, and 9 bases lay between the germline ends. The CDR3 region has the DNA TGTGCCAGCCGGGGAATAAACACTGAAGCTTTCTTT. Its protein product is CASRGINTEAFF.

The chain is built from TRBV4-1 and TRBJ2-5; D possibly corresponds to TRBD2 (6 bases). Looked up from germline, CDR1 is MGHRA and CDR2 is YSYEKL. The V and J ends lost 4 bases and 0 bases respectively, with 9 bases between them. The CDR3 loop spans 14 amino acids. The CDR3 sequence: CASSPRLDQETQYF. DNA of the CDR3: TGCGCCAGCAGCCCCCGACTAGACCAAGAGACCCAGTACTTC.

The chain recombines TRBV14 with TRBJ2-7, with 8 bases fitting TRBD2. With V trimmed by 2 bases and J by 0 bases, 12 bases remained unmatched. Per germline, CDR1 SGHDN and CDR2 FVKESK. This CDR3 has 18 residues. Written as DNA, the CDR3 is TGTGCCAGCAGCCAAATTGGCGCTAGCGGGTATAGCTCCTACGAGCAGTACTTC. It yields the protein CASSQIGASGYSSYEQYF.

The CDR3 DNA follows: TGTGCCAGCAGCCGAGGAACAGGGGGAGGGTACGAGCAGTACTTC. Residues: CASSRGTGGGYEQYF. The chain recombines TRBV27 with TRBJ2-7; TRBD1 might be the D (8 bases). The CDR3 totals 15 residues. From germline, CDR1 is MNHEY and CDR2 SMNVEV (reference sequence). Trimming removed 6 bases at V and 4 bases at J, with 19 bases between.

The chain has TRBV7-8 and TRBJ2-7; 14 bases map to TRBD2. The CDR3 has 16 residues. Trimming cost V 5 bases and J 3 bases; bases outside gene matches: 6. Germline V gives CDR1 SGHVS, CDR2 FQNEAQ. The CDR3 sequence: CASSTGTSGSHYEQYF. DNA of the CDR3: TGTGCCAGCAGCACTGGGACTAGCGGGAGTCACTACGAGCAGTACTTC. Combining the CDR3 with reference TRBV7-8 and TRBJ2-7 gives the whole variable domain GAGVSQSPRYKVAKRGQDVALRCDPISGHVSLFWYQQALGQGPEFLTYFQNEAQLDKSGLPSDRFFAERPEGSVSTLKIQRTQQEDSAVYLCASSTGTSGSHYEQYFGPGTRLTVT.

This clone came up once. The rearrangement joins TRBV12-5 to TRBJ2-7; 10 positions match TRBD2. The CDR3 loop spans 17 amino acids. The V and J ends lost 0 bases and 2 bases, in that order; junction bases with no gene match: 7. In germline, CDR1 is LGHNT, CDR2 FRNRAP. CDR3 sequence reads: CASGLVRAGGGAYEQYF. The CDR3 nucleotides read TGTGCTAGTGGTTTGGTACGAGCGGGAGGGGGGGCCTACGAGCAGTACTTC. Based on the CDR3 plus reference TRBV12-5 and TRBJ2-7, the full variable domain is DARVTQTPRHKVTEMGQEVTMRCQPILGHNTVFWYRQTMMQGLELLAYFRNRAPLDDSGMPKDRFSAEMPDATLATLKIQPSEPRDSAVYFCASGLVRAGGGAYEQYFGPGTRLTVT.

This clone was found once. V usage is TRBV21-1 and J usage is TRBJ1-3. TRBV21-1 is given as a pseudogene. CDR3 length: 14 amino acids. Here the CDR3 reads CASPTESSGNTIYF. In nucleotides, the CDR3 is TGTGCCAGCCCGACGGAGAGCTCTGGAAACACCATATATTTT.

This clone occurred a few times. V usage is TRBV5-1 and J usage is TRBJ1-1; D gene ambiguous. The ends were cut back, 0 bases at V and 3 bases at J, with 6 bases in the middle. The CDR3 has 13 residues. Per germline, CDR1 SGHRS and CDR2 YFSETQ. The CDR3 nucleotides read TGCGCCAGCAGCTTGGTTCTAGACACTGAAGCTTTCTTT. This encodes CASSLVLDTEAFF.

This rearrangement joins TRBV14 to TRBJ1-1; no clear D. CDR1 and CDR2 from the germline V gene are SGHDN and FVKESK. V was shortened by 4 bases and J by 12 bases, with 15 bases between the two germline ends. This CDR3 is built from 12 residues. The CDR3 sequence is CASSPRGPGTFF. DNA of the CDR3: TGTGCCAGCAGCCCCCGAGGTCCCGGAACTTTCTTT. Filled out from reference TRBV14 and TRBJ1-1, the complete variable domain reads EAGVTQFPSHSVIEKGQTVTLRCDPISGHDNLYWYRRVMGKEIKFLLHFVKESKQDESGMPNNRFLAERTGGTYSTLKVQPAELEDSGVYFCASSPRGPGTFFGQGTRLTVV.

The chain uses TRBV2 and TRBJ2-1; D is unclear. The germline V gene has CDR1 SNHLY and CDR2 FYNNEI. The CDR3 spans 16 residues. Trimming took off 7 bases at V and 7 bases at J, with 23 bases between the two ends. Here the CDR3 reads CASTIGSAGFLNEQFF. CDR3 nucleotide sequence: TGTGCCAGCACTATTGGCTCCGCCGGGTTTCTGAATGAGCAGTTCTTC. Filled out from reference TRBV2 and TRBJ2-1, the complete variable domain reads EPEVTQTPSHQVTQMGQEVILRCVPISNHLYFYWYRQILGQKVEFLVSFYNNEISEKSEIFDDQFSVERPDGSNFTLKIRSTKLEDSAMYFCASTIGSAGFLNEQFFGPGTRLTVL.

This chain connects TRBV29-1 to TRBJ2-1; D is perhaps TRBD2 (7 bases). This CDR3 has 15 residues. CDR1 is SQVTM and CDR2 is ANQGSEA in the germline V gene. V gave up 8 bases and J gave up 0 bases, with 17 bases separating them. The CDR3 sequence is CSHRGGQNSYNEQFF. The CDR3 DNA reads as TGCAGCCATAGGGGGGGCCAAAACTCCTACAATGAGCAGTTCTTC.

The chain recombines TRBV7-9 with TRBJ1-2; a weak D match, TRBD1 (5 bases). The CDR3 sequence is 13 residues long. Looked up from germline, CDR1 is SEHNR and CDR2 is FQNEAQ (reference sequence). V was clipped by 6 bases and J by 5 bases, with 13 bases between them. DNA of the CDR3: TGTGCCAGCAGTGTAGGGGCGGGGTATGGCTACACCTTC. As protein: CASSVGAGYGYTF.

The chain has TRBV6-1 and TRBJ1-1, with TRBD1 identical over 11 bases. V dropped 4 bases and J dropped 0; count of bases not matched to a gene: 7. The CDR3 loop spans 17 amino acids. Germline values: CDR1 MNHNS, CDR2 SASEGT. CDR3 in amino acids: CASSGAGTGGMNTEAFF. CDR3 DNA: TGTGCCAGCAGTGGAGCCGGGACAGGGGGTATGAACACTGAAGCTTTCTTT.

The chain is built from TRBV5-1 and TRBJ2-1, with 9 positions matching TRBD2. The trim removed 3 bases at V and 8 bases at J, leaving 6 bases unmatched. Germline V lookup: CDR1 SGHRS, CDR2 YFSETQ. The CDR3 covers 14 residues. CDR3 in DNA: TGCGCCAGCAGCTGGGCCAGCGGGAGGCATGAGCAGTTCTTC. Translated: CASSWASGRHEQFF.

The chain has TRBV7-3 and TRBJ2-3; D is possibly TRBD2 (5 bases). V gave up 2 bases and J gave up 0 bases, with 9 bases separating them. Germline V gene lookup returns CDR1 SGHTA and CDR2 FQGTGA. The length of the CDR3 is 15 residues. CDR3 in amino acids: CASSLRGASTDTQYF. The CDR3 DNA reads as TGTGCCAGCAGCTTACGGGGTGCTAGCACAGATACGCAGTATTTT. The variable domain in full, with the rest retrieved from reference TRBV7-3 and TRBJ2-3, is GAGVSQTPSNKVTEKGKYVELRCDPISGHTALYWYRQSLGQGPEFLIYFQGTGAADDSGLPNDRFFAVRPEGSVSTLKIQRTERGDSAVYLCASSLRGASTDTQYFGPGTRLTVL.